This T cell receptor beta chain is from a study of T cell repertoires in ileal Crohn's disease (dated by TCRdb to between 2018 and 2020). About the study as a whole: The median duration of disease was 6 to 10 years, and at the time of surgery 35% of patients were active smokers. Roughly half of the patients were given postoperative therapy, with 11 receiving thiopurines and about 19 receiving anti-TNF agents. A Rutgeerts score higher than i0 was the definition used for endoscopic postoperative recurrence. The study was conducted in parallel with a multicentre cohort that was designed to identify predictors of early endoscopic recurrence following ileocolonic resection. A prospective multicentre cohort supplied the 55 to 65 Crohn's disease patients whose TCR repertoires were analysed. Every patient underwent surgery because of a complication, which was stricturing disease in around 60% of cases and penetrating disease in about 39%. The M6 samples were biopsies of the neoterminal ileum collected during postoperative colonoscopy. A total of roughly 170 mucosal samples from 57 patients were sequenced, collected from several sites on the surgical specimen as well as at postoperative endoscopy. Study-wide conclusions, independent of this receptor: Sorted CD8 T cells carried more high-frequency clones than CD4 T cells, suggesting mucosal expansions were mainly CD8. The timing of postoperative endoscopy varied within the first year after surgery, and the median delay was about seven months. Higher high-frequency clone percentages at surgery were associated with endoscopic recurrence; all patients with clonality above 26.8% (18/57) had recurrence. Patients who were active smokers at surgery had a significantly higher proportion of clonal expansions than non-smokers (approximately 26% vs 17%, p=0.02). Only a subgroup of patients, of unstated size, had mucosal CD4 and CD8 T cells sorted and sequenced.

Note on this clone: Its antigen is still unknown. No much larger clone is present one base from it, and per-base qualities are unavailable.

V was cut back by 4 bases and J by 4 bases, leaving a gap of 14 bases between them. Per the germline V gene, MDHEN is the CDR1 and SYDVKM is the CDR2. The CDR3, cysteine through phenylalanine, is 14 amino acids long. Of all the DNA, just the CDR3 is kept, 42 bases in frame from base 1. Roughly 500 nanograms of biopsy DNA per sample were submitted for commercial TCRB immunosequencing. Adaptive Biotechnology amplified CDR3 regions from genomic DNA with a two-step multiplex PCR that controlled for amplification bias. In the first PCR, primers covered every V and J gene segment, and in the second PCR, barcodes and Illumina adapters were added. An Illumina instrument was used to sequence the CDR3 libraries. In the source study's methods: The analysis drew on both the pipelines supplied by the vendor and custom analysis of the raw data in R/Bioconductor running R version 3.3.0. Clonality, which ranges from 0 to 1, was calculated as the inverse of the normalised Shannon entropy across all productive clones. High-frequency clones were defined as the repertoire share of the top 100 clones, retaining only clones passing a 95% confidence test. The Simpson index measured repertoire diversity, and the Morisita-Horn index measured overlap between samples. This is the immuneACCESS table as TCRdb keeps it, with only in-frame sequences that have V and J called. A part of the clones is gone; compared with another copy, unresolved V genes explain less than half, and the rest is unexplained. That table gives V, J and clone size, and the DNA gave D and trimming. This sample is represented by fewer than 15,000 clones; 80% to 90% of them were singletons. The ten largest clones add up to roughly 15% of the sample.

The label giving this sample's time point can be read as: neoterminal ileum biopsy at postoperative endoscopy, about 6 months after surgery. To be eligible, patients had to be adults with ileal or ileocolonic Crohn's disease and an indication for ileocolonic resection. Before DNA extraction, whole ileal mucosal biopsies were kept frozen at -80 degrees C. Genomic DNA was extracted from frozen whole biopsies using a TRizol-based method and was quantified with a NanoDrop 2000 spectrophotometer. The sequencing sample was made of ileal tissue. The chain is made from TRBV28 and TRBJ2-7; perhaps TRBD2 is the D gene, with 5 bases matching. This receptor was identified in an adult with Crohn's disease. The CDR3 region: CASSSPGGRYEQYF. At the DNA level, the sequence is TGTGCCAGCAGTTCTCCTGGAGGCAGATACGAGCAGTACTTC. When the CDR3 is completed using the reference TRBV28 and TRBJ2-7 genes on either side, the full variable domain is DVKVTQSSRYLVKRTGEKVFLECVQDMDHENMFWYRQDPGLGLRLIYFSYDVKMKEKGDIPEGYSVSREKKERFSLILESASTNQTSMYLCASSSPGGRYEQYFGPGTRLTVT.